This T cell receptor beta chain was sequenced for a study of cytomegalovirus exposure and HLA in healthy donors. Study outcomes and limitations: Across all donors, roughly uniform sequencing depth was an assumption of the presence/absence analyses.

In the PCR, 60 Vbeta and 13 Jbeta primers were used. Clones were sequenced by immunoSEQ multiplex PCR, and TCRdb holds only the in-frame ones, with some missing. The sample lists approximately 81,000 clones, 77% seen once, with roughly 3.2% in the top ten. The CDR3 covers 16 residues. V shed 1 base and J shed 12 bases, with 22 bases lying between them. Per the germline V gene, CDR1 is SGHAT and CDR2 is FQNNGV. Concerning this clone: The antigen is unknown.

The receptor was derived from a man in his fifties in good health and CMV-seropositive. Sequences were obtained from PBMCs. The chain links TRBV11-2 to TRBJ2-4; D perhaps matches TRBD2 (8 bases). Here the CDR3 DNA reads TGTGCCAGCAGCTTAGTGTCGGGAGGGGGCCCTAGAAGTCAGTACTTC. It specifies CASSLVSGGGPRSQYF.